A selection of T cell receptor beta chains follows, all from one sample in a study of blood T cell repertoires in COVID-19. Method: immunoSEQ multiplex PCR; TCRdb's copy keeps in-frame clones and lacks some. Here the sample spans about 270,000 clones, approximately 85% being singletons. The specimen sequenced was peripheral blood. All receptors derive from a woman aged 80 or over with COVID-19, enrolled during active disease. Each CDR3 is given without its conserved first and last residue. The order of the fields is V gene, CDR3 length, CDR3 protein.

V gene: TRBV6-2/TRBV6-3
CDR3 length: 10
CDR3 protein: ASSSSSYEQY

V gene: TRBV6-5
CDR3 length: 11
CDR3 protein: ASRRTGNTEAF

V gene: TRBV6-5
CDR3 length: 12
CDR3 protein: ASSWTGGENTIY

V gene: TRBV19
CDR3 length: 16
CDR3 protein: ASSIVPGGLAGGDTQY

V gene: TRBV5-1
CDR3 length: 13
CDR3 protein: ASSLGPGDGEKLF

V gene: TRBV18
CDR3 length: 12
CDR3 protein: ASSPGSGEMEQY

V gene: TRBV28
CDR3 length: 11
CDR3 protein: ASTGSRGNTIY

V gene: TRBV4-2
CDR3 length: 14
CDR3 protein: ASSQTLAGGQNEQF

V gene: TRBV2
CDR3 length: 12
CDR3 protein: ASSDGQGSAKLF

V gene: TRBV11-2
CDR3 length: 11
CDR3 protein: ASSSRTESPLH

V gene: TRBV5-1
CDR3 length: 11
CDR3 protein: ASSLVGQYEQY

V gene: TRBV19
CDR3 length: 12
CDR3 protein: ASSIPQGHPHYT

V gene: TRBV5-1
CDR3 length: 11
CDR3 protein: ASKEEPSYEQY

V gene: TRBV13
CDR3 length: 11
CDR3 protein: ASSSSTYNEQF

V gene: TRBV2
CDR3 length: 13
CDR3 protein: ASSEYVGAGYEQY

V gene: TRBV9
CDR3 length: 14
CDR3 protein: ASSVSGGQGGEKLF

V gene: TRBV9
CDR3 length: 13
CDR3 protein: ASSVGEAGQETQY

V gene: TRBV6-5
CDR3 length: 11
CDR3 protein: ASSSGQDRGYT

V gene: TRBV2
CDR3 length: 11
CDR3 protein: ASSERSNQPQH

V gene: TRBV7-9
CDR3 length: 10
CDR3 protein: ASSLDIQPQH

V gene: TRBV19
CDR3 length: 13
CDR3 protein: ASSNKGTASYGYT

V gene: TRBV4-3
CDR3 length: 13
CDR3 protein: ASSQDRGQIYGYT

V gene: TRBV9
CDR3 length: 15
CDR3 protein: ASSLGGTGGSRDTQY

V gene: TRBV2
CDR3 length: 12
CDR3 protein: ASSPGIGFTEAF

V gene: TRBV4-3
CDR3 length: 13
CDR3 protein: ASSQGGQRNEKLF

V gene: TRBV3-1/TRBV3-2
CDR3 length: 13
CDR3 protein: ASSQAGTGLYGYT

V gene: TRBV6-6
CDR3 length: 14
CDR3 protein: ASSQGQAKLTYEQY

V gene: TRBV2
CDR3 length: 10
CDR3 protein: ASSEQGDEQF

V gene: TRBV20-1
CDR3 length: 13
CDR3 protein: SASMSGTHTIGAF

V gene: TRBV13
CDR3 length: 12
CDR3 protein: ASSLRARGEKLF